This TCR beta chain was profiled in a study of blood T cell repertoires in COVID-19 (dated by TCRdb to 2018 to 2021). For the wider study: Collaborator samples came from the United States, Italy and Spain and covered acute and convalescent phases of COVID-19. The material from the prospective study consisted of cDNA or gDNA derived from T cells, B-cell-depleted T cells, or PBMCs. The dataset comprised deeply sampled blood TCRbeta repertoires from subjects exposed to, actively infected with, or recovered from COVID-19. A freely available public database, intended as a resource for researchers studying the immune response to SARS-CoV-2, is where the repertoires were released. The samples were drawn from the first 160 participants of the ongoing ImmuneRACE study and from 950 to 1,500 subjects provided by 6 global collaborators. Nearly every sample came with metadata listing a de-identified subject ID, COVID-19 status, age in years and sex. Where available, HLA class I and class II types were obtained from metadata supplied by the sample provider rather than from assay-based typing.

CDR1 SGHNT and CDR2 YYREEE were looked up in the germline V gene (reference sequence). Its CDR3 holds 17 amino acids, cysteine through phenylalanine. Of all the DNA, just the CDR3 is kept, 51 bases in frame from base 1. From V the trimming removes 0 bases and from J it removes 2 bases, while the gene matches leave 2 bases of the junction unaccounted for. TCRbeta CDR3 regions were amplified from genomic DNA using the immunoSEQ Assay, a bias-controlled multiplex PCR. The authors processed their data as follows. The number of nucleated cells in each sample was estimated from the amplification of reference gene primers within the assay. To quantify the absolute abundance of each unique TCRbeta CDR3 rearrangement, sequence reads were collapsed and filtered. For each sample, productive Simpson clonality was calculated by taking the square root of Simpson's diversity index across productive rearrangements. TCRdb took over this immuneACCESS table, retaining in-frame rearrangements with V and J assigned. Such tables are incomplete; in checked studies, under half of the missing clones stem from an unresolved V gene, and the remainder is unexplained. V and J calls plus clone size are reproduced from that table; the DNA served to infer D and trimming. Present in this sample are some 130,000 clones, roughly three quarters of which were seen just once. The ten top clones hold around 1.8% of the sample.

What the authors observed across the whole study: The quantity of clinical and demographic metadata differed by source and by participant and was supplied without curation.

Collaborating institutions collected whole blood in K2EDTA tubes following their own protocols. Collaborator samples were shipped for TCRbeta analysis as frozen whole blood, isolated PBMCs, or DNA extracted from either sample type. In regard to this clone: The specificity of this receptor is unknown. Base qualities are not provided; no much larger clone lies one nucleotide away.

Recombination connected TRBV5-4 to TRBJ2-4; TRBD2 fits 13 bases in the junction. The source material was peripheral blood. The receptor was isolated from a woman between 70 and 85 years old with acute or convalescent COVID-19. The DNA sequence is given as TGTGCCAGCAGCTTGGGGACTAGCGGGAGATCCAAAAACATTCAGTACTTC. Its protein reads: CASSLGTSGRSKNIQYF.